One and the same sample provided the 15 T cell receptor beta chains below, sequenced in a study of CD8 T cells in Susac syndrome. With random hexamers, reverse transcription was performed on about 0.45 to 1 ug of RNA. TCRdb analysed the immunoSEQ multiplex PCR reads with MiXCR anew, one entry per CDR3 protein. The sample lists about 300,000 distinct CDR3 sequences; about 89% were seen once. Sequencing was carried out using CD8+ T cells from PBMCs. All receptors derive from a human donor with multiple sclerosis.

The CDR3 protein is CASSRDNTLFTYNSPLHF. CDR3 coding DNA: TGTGCCAGCAGTAGGGACAACACGCTCTTCACATATAATTCACCCCTCCACTTT. The V and J genes are TRBV6-1 and TRBJ1-6; possibly TRBD1 for D (6 bases). Between the trimmed V and J ends, which lost 5 bases and 4 bases, there was a span of 21 bases. Germline V gene sequence: CDR1 MNHNS, CDR2 SASEGT. The length of the CDR3 is 18 residues.

This clonotype was observed a single time. The V gene is TRBV7-9, the J gene TRBJ2-7; weak D call: TRBD2 (5 bases). Germline assignment: CDR1 SEHNR and CDR2 FQNEAQ (reference sequence). CDR3 length: 17 amino acids. V gave up 4 bases and J gave up 3 bases, with 22 bases separating them. In nucleotides, the CDR3 is TGTGCCAGCAGCTCGCGGGCGCTTTCAGGCCACCTCTACGAGCAGTACTTC. Translated, it gives CASSSRALSGHLYEQYF.

V usage is TRBV7-9 and J usage is TRBJ2-1, with 10 bases identical to TRBD2. The CDR3 contains 15 residues. Germline V gives CDR1 SEHNR, CDR2 FQNEAQ (reference sequence). With 3 bases clipped from V and 8 bases from J, the junction kept 7 bases outside the gene matches. Here the CDR3 DNA reads TGTGCCAGCAGCTTCCTAGCGGGAGAGCGGGATGAGCAGTTCTTC. Translated, it gives CASSFLAGERDEQFF.

In its sample, this clonotype was seen once. The gene calls are TRBV20-1 and TRBJ2-1, with 10 bases identical to TRBD2. The CDR3 is 17 amino acids. With V trimmed by 7 bases and J by 0 bases, 12 bases remained unmatched. Germline V CDR1 and CDR2: DFQATT, SNEGSKA (reference sequence). This CDR3 reads CSGDGLAVTSSYNEQFF. The CDR3 DNA is TGCAGTGGTGACGGACTAGCGGTAACTAGCTCCTACAATGAGCAGTTCTTC.

The chain links TRBV19 to TRBJ2-7, with D unclear. Germline V CDR1 and CDR2: LNHDA, SQIVND (reference sequence). The CDR3 has 13 amino acids. Trimming removed 5 bases from V and 2 bases from J, with 10 bases in between. The CDR3 spells CASSSKAPYEQYF. The CDR3, as DNA: TGTGCCAGTAGTTCTAAGGCCCCCTACGAGCAGTACTTC.

The J gene is TRBJ2-1, the V gene TRBV9, with 10 positions matching TRBD2. CDR3 length equals 16 residues. The germline V gene has CDR1 SGDLS and CDR2 YYNGEE. Germline trimming cut 0 bases from V and 6 bases from J; bases unmatched to any gene: 6. This CDR3 is CASSVGLAGSGNEQFF. The DNA for the CDR3 is TGTGCCAGCAGCGTAGGACTAGCGGGTTCTGGCAATGAGCAGTTCTTC.

The chain links TRBV12-3 or TRBV12-4 to TRBJ2-1, with 7 positions matching TRBD2. V gave up 3 bases and J gave up 7 bases; unmatched junction bases: 9. The CDR3 runs to 15 residues. The CDR3 is CASSFWREFGNEQFF. CDR3 bases: TGTGCCAGCAGTTTTTGGCGGGAGTTCGGTAATGAGCAGTTCTTC.

The chain employs TRBV20-1 and TRBJ2-5; 7 positions agree with TRBD1. Germline CDR1 is DFQATT and CDR2 is SNEGSKA (reference sequence). This CDR3 has 17 amino acids. The V and J ends lost 1 base and 4 bases, in that order; junction bases with no gene match: 15. The CDR3 DNA sequence: TGCAGTGCTAGAGCGGAGTGGACAGGCTCCCCCGGAGAGACCCAGTACTTC. Translated: CSARAEWTGSPGETQYF.

The rearrangement links TRBV9 to TRBJ2-3; maybe TRBD2 (6 bases). The CDR3 loop spans 13 amino acids. The V gene's germline CDR1 is SGDLS and CDR2 YYNGEE. V gave up 3 bases and J gave up 6 bases, with 11 bases separating them. The CDR3 region is CASSAGEGDTQYF. The CDR3 nucleotides are TGTGCCAGCAGCGCGGGAGAGGGGGATACGCAGTATTTT.

The V gene is TRBV20-1, the J gene TRBJ2-1; TRBD2 might be the D (5 bases). CDR3 length: 13 residues. Trimming took off 3 bases at V and 4 bases at J, with 10 bases between the two ends. Germline V CDR1 and CDR2: DFQATT, SNEGSKA (reference sequence). CDR3 DNA: TGCAGTGCTAGCCCAGCGGAGTACAATGAGCAGTTCTTC. Amino acids: CSASPAEYNEQFF.

This clonotype has a single count. The chain joins TRBV27 to TRBJ2-3; 10 bases agree with TRBD2. This CDR3 is built from 16 residues. V was pared by 5 bases and J by 1 base, with 6 bases of the junction left unmatched. The germline gives CDR1 MNHEY, CDR2 SMNVEV (reference sequence). CDR3 sequence reads: CASSPLAGEGTDTQYF. The CDR3 DNA sequence: TGTGCCAGCAGTCCCCTAGCGGGAGAGGGCACAGATACGCAGTATTTT.

This rearrangement joins TRBV20-1 to TRBJ2-7; 13 bases fit TRBD2. The CDR3 is made up of 18 amino acids. Germline V lookup: CDR1 DFQATT, CDR2 SNEGSKA (reference sequence). Trimming removed 2 bases from V and 0 bases from J; junction bases left unmatched: 10. Written as DNA, the CDR3 is TGCAGTGCTAGACCTCAGACTAGCGGGAGGTCAAGCTCCTACGAGCAGTACTTC. Protein product: CSARPQTSGRSSSYEQYF.

This sequence joins TRBV20-1 and TRBJ2-7, with TRBD1 matching 7 bases. CDR1 and CDR2 from the germline V gene are DFQATT and SNEGSKA (reference sequence). The CDR3 is 18 residues long. V shed 3 bases and J 3 bases; nucleotides not matched to a gene: 20. The CDR3 DNA follows: TGCAGTGCTAGGGGCGTCGGCCACCACCGGGACAGTAACTACGAGCAGTACTTC. This gives the protein CSARGVGHHRDSNYEQYF.

The chain recombines TRBV14 with TRBJ1-2, with 8 bases matching TRBD1. V was pared by 2 bases and J by 8 bases, with 10 bases of the junction left unmatched. The CDR3 covers 15 residues. Germline CDR1 SGHDN, CDR2 FVKESK. Here the CDR3 reads CASSQSPGQGGGYTF. DNA of the CDR3: TGTGCCAGCAGCCAAAGCCCAGGACAGGGCGGAGGCTACACCTTC.

The rearrangement links TRBV19 to TRBJ2-1; TRBD1 matches at 12 bases. V shed 0 bases, J shed 6 bases, and the junction held 12 bases outside the gene matches. The CDR3 length is 19 residues. The germline CDR1 and CDR2 sequences are LNHDA and SQIVND (reference sequence). The CDR3, as DNA: TGTGCCAGTAGTATAGATCAGGATCTCCGGGACAGGGGGCTCAATGAGCAGTTCTTC. Translation: CASSIDQDLRDRGLNEQFF.